This is a list of T cell receptor beta chains from one sample in a study of shared clonotypes between healthy human individuals. The data were produced by immunoSEQ multiplex PCR, yet TCRdb's version contains in-frame clones alone and is incomplete. The sample lists about 2.4 million clones, just over 90% occurring once. Source material: naive CD4+ T cells sorted from blood. The receptor set was obtained from a man aged 18 to 29 in good health. Both conserved end residues are part of each CDR3. A D gene is named only where the DNA matches it firmly. Clone size is shown for a subset of rows, as once, few, many or a class of expanded clone.

>TRBJ1-1|TRBV10-1|-|TRBD1
TGCGCCAGCAGTCAGGGGGCCGGCACTGAAGCTTTCTTT
CASSQGAGTEAFF
>TRBJ1-2|TRBV19|-|-
TGTGCCAGTATGGGAGGCGGACGGTTGGGAGGCTACACCTTC
CASMGGGRLGGYTF
>TRBJ1-3|TRBV30|-|-
TGTGCCTGGAGTCAACAGGGCTCTGGAAACACCATATATTTT
CAWSQQGSGNTIYF
>TRBJ2-7|TRBV6-5|-|-
TGTGCCAGCAGTTACTCAAGGGAGTCGACCTACGAGCAGTACTTC
CASSYSRESTYEQYF
>TRBJ2-7|TRBV4-1|-|-
TGCGCCAGCAGCCAAGTTTGGGCAGGGTGGTTTGACGAGCAGTACTTC
CASSQVWAGWFDEQYF
>TRBJ2-7|TRBV18|-|TRBD2
TGTGCCAGCTCACCTATAAGCGGGACTAGCCCGAACGAGCAGTACTTC
CASSPISGTSPNEQYF
>TRBJ1-6|TRBV4-2|-|-
TGTGCCAGCAGCCAAGTGGGGGTCGGCGGGATCTACTCACCCCTCCACTTT
CASSQVGVGGIYSPLHF
>TRBJ1-2|TRBV9|once|-
TGTGCCAGCAGCGTAGGGGTGACTAACTATGGCTACACCTTC
CASSVGVTNYGYTF
>TRBJ1-4|TRBV25-1|-|-
TGTGCCAGCAGTGAAGACGTGAGTCGAGCCGAAAAACTGTTTTTT
CASSEDVSRAEKLFF
>TRBJ2-5|TRBV5-1|-|TRBD1
TGCGCCAGCAGCTACAGGGGAGAAGAGACCCAGTACTTC
CASSYRGEETQYF
>TRBJ1-2|TRBV6-1|-|-
TGTGCCAGCTTACGGGAAAGGTTAAGCTATGGCTACACCTTC
CASLRERLSYGYTF
>TRBJ2-7|TRBV5-6|-|-
TGTGCCAGCAGCTACGCTGGGGCGGGTCCATCCTACGAGCAGTACTTC
CASSYAGAGPSYEQYF
>TRBJ2-3|TRBV5-1|once|TRBD2
TGCGCCAGCAGCTCGCGGACTAGCGGCAACACAGATACGCAGTATTTT
CASSSRTSGNTDTQYF
>TRBJ2-7|TRBV23-1|-|-
TGCGCCAGCAGTCAATCCCTCAGGGGCCCCACCTACGAGCAGTACTTC
CASSQSLRGPTYEQYF
>TRBJ2-6|TRBV5-1|once|-
TGCGCCAGCAGCTTAGGCAGCTCTGGGGCCAACGTCCTGACTTTC
CASSLGSSGANVLTF
>TRBJ2-2|TRBV11-2|-|TRBD2
TGTGCCAGCAGCTCCTTAGCGGGAGGGGCCACCGGGGAGCTGTTTTTT
CASSSLAGGATGELFF
>TRBJ1-6|TRBV7-2|-|-
TGTGCCAGCAGCTTTCAGGGGAATTCACCCCTCCACTTT
CASSFQGNSPLHF
>TRBJ2-5|TRBV7-2|-|TRBD2
TGTGCCAGCAGCTTCGGCGGGGGGTTCCAAGAGACCCAGTACTTC
CASSFGGGFQETQYF
>TRBJ2-3|TRBV7-2|-|-
TGTGCCAGCAGCTTAGCGTTACTGGCTAGCACAGATACGCAGTATTTT
CASSLALLASTDTQYF
>TRBJ1-5|TRBV5-1|-|-
TGCGCCAGCAGCTTGGAGGGTAACAGCAATCAGCCCCAGCATTTT
CASSLEGNSNQPQHF
>TRBJ2-7|TRBV7-9|-|TRBD1
TGTGCCAGCAGCTTAAGGGACAGGGGGCACTACGAGCAGTACTTC
CASSLRDRGHYEQYF
>TRBJ2-6|TRBV27|-|-
TGTGCCAGCAGTGGTTTGGAAGCTGGGGCCAACGTCCTGACTTTC
CASSGLEAGANVLTF
>TRBJ2-1|TRBV6-6|-|-
TGTGCCAGCGGAGGGGGGCCATCCTACAATGAGCAGTTCTTC
CASGGGPSYNEQFF
>TRBJ1-1|TRBV11-1|-|-
TGTGCCAGCAGCTTGCAAGGGGGGGCCGGCACTGAAGCTTTCTTT
CASSLQGGAGTEAFF
>TRBJ2-3|TRBV28|once|-
TGTGCCAGCAGTCAGACCGGGGGAGCAGATACGCAGTATTTT
CASSQTGGADTQYF
>TRBJ2-1|TRBV19|-|TRBD1
TGTGCCAGTAAGGGAGCGGACAGGGGTTACAATGAGCAGTTCTTC
CASKGADRGYNEQFF
>TRBJ1-6|TRBV6-5|-|-
TGTGCCAGCAGAAAGGGACGGCAGGCCGATTCACCCCTCCACTTT
CASRKGRQADSPLHF
>TRBJ1-2|TRBV28|-|TRBD1
TGTGCCAGCAGCTTAACCCGGACAGGGGGCGGTGGCTACACCTTC
CASSLTRTGGGGYTF
>TRBJ2-7|TRBV19|-|TRBD1
TGTGCCAGTAGTTCATGGGACAGGGGGCGAGAAGAGCAGTACTTC
CASSSWDRGREEQYF
>TRBJ1-1|TRBV6-1|once|-
TGTGCCAGCAGTGCCTGGGAGGGGGGCACTGAAGCTTTCTTT
CASSAWEGGTEAFF
>TRBJ1-1|TRBV6-6|-|-
TGTGCCAGCAGTTACTCGGCACGTCTCACCACTGAAGCTTTCTTT
CASSYSARLTTEAFF
>TRBJ1-2|TRBV9|-|TRBD1
TGTGCCAGCAGCGTAGTCGGGGACAGGGGGGATCATCGAAAAGGCTACACCTTC
CASSVVGDRGDHRKGYTF
>TRBJ2-7|TRBV6-1|-|-
TGTGCCAGCACGTCGAGGGACCCGCAGGTCAACGAGCAGTACTTC
CASTSRDPQVNEQYF
>TRBJ1-6|TRBV7-2|-|-
TGTGCCAGCAGCCACCCGAATAATTCACCCCTCCACTTT
CASSHPNNSPLHF
>TRBJ1-6|TRBV19|-|TRBD1
TGTGCCAGTAGTAGTGGGACAGAGAATTCACCCCTCCACTTT
CASSSGTENSPLHF
>TRBJ2-2|TRBV30|-|TRBD1
TGTGCCTGGAACGGACAGGGAATGACCGGGGAGCTGTTTTTT
CAWNGQGMTGELFF
>TRBJ2-7|TRBV6-5|-|-
TGTGCCAGCAGTTACGGAGGATACCAGGATTACGAGCAGTACTTC
CASSYGGYQDYEQYF
>TRBJ2-7|TRBV9|-|TRBD1
TGTGCCAGCAGCCCCCAAGGGACAGCGGCGGTCGAGCAGTACTTC
CASSPQGTAAVEQYF
>TRBJ1-5|TRBV6-6|-|-
TGTGCCAGCAGCCCGGGGGCGGCGGCGGGCAATCAGCCCCAGCATTTT
CASSPGAAAGNQPQHF
>TRBJ2-5|TRBV7-8|-|-
TGTGCCAGCAGCCCGGGAGAGACCCAGTACTTC
CASSPGETQYF
>TRBJ1-1|TRBV9|few|-
TGTGCCAGCAGCCCCGGTGAGCGGGCTAACACTGAAGCTTTCTTT
CASSPGERANTEAFF
>TRBJ1-2|TRBV19|-|TRBD1
TGTGCCAGTAGTAGCGACAGGGAAGGCGTCTATGGCTACACCTTC
CASSSDREGVYGYTF
>TRBJ2-7|TRBV7-8|-|TRBD2
TGTGCCAGCAGCTCAGGAGCGGGAGGGACCTACGAGCAGTACTTC
CASSSGAGGTYEQYF
>TRBJ1-5|TRBV7-8|-|-
TGTGCCAGCAGCTTAGGGTCCGGCAATCAGCCCCAGCATTTT
CASSLGSGNQPQHF
>TRBJ2-2|TRBV11-2|-|-
TGTGCCAGCAGCTTAGTCGGGACGGGCGGGGAGCTGTTTTTT
CASSLVGTGGELFF
>TRBJ1-4|TRBV4-2|-|TRBD1
TGTGCCAGCAGCCCGGGACAGGGGGATGAAAAACTGTTTTTT
CASSPGQGDEKLFF
>TRBJ2-2|TRBV5-1|-|TRBD1
TGCGCCAGCAGCTTGGGACAGGGAGACACCGGGGAGCTGTTTTTT
CASSLGQGDTGELFF
>TRBJ2-3|TRBV30|-|TRBD2
TGTGCCTGGAGTGTACGGCGGGGGGGGACGGATACGCAGTATTTT
CAWSVRRGGTDTQYF
>TRBJ1-4|TRBV19|once|-
TGTGCCAGTAGTGGAACCGGGACAAGGAGCTCAACTAATGAAAAACTGTTTTTT
CASSGTGTRSSTNEKLFF
>TRBJ2-7|TRBV2|-|-
TGTGCCAGCAGTGAAGCTTGGGAGCAGTACTTC
CASSEAWEQYF
>TRBJ2-3|TRBV7-3|once|-
TGTGCCAGCAGCCCAGGGAAAGATACGCAGTATTTT
CASSPGKDTQYF
>TRBJ2-1|TRBV16|-|-
TGTGCCAGCAGCCCCTTATTGCACAATGAGCAGTTCTTC
CASSPLLHNEQFF
>TRBJ2-7|TRBV7-9|-|-
TGTGCCAGCAGCGGAGGGGGCGGTCACTACGAGCAGTACTTC
CASSGGGGHYEQYF